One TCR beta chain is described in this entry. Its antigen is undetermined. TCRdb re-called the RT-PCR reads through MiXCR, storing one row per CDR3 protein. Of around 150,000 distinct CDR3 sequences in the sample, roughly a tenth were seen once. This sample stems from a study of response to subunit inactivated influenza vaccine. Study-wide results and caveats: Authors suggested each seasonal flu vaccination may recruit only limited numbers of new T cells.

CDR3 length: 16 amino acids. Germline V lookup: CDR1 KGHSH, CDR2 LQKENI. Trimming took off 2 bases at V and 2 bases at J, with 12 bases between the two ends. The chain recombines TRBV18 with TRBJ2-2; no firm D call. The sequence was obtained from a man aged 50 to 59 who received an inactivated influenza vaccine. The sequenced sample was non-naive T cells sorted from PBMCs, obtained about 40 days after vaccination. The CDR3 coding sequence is TGTGCCAGCTCACCAATCCGAGGCGGCAACACCGGGGAGCTGTTTTTT. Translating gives CASSPIRGGNTGELFF.